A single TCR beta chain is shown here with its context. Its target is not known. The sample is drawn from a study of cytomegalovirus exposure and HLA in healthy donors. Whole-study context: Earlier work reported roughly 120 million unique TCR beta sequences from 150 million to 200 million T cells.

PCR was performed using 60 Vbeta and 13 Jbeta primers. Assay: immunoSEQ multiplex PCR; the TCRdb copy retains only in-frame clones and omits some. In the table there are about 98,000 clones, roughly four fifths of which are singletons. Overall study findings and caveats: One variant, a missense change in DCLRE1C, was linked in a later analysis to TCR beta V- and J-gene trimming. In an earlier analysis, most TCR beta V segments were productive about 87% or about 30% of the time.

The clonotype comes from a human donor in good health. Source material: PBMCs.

This chain's CDR3 is CASSLAAGAYEQYF. The CDR3 nucleotides are TGTGCCAGCAGCTTAGCGGCCGGAGCCTACGAGCAGTACTTC. The V gene is TRBV7-2, the J gene TRBJ2-7; no definite D call. CDR1 and CDR2 (germline): SGHTA, FQGNSA. V was clipped by 0 bases and J by 2 bases, with 8 bases between them. The CDR3 contains 14 residues. Combining the CDR3 with reference TRBV7-2 and TRBJ2-7 gives the whole variable domain GAGVSQSPSNKVTEKGKDVELRCDPISGHTALYWYRQSLGQGLEFLIYFQGNSAPDKSGLPSDRFSAERTGGSVSTLTIQRTQQEDSAVYLCASSLAAGAYEQYFGPGTRLTVT.